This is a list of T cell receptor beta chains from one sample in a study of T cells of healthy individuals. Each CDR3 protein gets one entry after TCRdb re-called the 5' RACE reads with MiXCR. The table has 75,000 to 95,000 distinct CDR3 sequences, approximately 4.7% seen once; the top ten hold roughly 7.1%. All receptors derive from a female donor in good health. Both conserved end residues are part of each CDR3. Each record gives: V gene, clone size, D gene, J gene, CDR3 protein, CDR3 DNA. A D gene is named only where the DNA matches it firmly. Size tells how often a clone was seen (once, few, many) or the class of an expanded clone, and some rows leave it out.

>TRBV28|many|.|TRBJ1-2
CASSPTGGIHGYTF
TGTGCCAGCAGTCCAACAGGAGGGATTCATGGCTACACCTTC
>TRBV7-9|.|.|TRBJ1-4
CVSTTQATNEKLFF
TGTGTCAGCACCACCCAAGCAACTAATGAAAAACTGTTTTTT
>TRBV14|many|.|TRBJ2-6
CASSQDRRPLGANVLTF
TGTGCCAGCAGCCAAGATCGACGGCCCCTTGGGGCCAACGTCCTGACTTTC
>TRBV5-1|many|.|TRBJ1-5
CASSLRGADNQPQHF
TGCGCCAGCAGCTTGCGGGGGGCTGACAATCAGCCCCAGCATTTT
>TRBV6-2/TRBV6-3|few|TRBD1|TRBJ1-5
CASSDRGYQPQHF
TGTGCCAGCAGTGACAGGGGTTATCAGCCCCAGCATTTT
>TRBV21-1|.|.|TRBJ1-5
CASSRRPDRVSLSDQPQHF
TGTGCCAGCAGCAGGCGCCCGGACAGGGTTTCCCTATCAGATCAGCCCCAGCATTTT
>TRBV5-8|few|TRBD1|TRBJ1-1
CATSDRGKFMTEAFF
TGTGCCACCTCGGACAGGGGGAAATTTATGACTGAAGCTTTCTTT
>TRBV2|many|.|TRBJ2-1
CASSEGSESSYNEQFF
TGTGCCAGCAGTGAGGGGTCTGAGAGCTCCTACAATGAGCAGTTCTTC
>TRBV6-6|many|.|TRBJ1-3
CASGEGNTIYF
TGTGCCAGTGGTGAAGGAAACACCATATATTTT
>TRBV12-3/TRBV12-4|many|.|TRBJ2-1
CASSDRTYYNEQFF
TGTGCCAGCAGCGATCGGACCTACTACAATGAGCAGTTCTTC
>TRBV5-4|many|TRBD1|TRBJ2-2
CASSSRTGRYGGELFF
TGTGCCAGCAGTTCCCGGACAGGGAGATACGGCGGGGAGCTGTTTTTT